The TCR beta chain described here comes from a study of T cell responses to AZD1222 COVID-19 vaccine. Study outcomes and limitations: The study sampled repertoires only after the peak T cell response.

Data came from immunoSEQ multiplex PCR; TCRdb stores just in-frame clones and leaves some out. The table shows around 140,000 clones, with roughly 90% occurring only once. The CDR3 is 15 residues long. The germline gives CDR1 MNHEY, CDR2 SVGAGI. With 7 bases removed from V and 6 bases from J, the gap between germline ends came to 21 bases. Regarding this clone: What it binds is not known.

The sequences come from peripheral blood, collected on day 0 of AZD1222 vaccination. The receptor's source is an adult in good health. This chain connects TRBV6-5 to TRBJ1-2; tentative D call: TRBD1 (5 bases). The CDR3 region has the DNA TGTGCCAGCACTGGATGGGACCGGACGTCCAATGGCTACACCTTC. This translates into CASTGWDRTSNGYTF.